Listed here are 23 T cell receptor beta chains from one sample, sequenced in a study of blood T cell repertoires in COVID-19. Profiled with immunoSEQ multiplex PCR; TCRdb holds only in-frame clones, not every one. The repertoire includes about 90,000 clones, approximately 86% of them detected once, and about 1.8% sits in the top ten. The sample consisted of peripheral blood. These receptors all stem from an elderly man with acute or convalescent COVID-19.

The genes are TRBV15 and TRBJ1-2; maybe TRBD1 (6 bases). CDR1 is LNHNV and CDR2 is YYDKDF in the germline V gene (reference sequence). Trimming removed 1 base from V and 5 bases from J, with 14 bases in between. The CDR3 length is 15 residues. The CDR3 reads CATSRGGNREYGYTF. The CDR3 DNA reads as TGTGCCACCAGCAGAGGGGGAAACAGGGAGTATGGCTACACCTTC.

The chain couples TRBV27 to TRBJ1-2; 8 bases are a match to TRBD1. The V segment lost 5 bases and the J segment 7 bases; nucleotides outside the gene matches: 6. This CDR3 spans 13 amino acids. CDR1 is MNHEY and CDR2 is SMNVEV in the germline V gene (reference sequence). CDR3 sequence (DNA): TGTGCCAGCAGTCCCGGACAGGGAGCTGGCTACACCTTC. This codes for CASSPGQGAGYTF.

V gene TRBV6-5 combines with J gene TRBJ2-1, with D possibly being TRBD2 (6 bases). From germline, CDR1 is MNHEY and CDR2 SVGAGI. V dropped 6 bases and J dropped 2 bases, with 8 bases sitting between them. This CDR3 has 13 residues. CDR3 sequence reads: CASREGTYNEQFF. The CDR3 region has the DNA TGTGCCAGCAGGGAGGGGACCTACAATGAGCAGTTCTTC.

This chain joins TRBV19 and TRBJ1-4, with D maybe TRBD1 (6 bases). Trimming stripped 6 bases from V and 8 bases from J, with 13 bases between. CDR3 length: 13 residues. CDR1 and CDR2 (germline): LNHDA, SQIVND (reference sequence). The CDR3 reads CASSDSDREKLFF. CDR3 DNA: TGTGCCAGTAGCGACAGTGACAGGGAAAAACTGTTTTTT.

V gene TRBV5-6 combines with J gene TRBJ2-1, with D maybe TRBD2 (6 bases). V lost 4 bases and J lost 7, with 21 bases in between. This CDR3 has 16 residues. The germline gives CDR1 SGHDT, CDR2 YYEEEE. The CDR3 DNA follows: TGTGCCAGCAGCCCCCTTCGTCGGGCGGGGAGTAATGAGCAGTTCTTC. Amino acid sequence: CASSPLRRAGSNEQFF.

This clone was counted between two and nine times. This chain uses TRBV5-4 with TRBJ1-3; 8 nucleotides agree with TRBD1. This CDR3 region has 15 residues. CDR1 and CDR2 (germline): SGHNT, YYREEE (reference sequence). Losses at the gene ends were 4 bases for V and 0 bases for J; bases not matched to a gene: 3. The chain's CDR3 is CASSGTGGSGNTIYF. CDR3 nucleotides: TGTGCCAGCAGCGGCACAGGGGGCTCTGGAAACACCATATATTTT.

This chain joins TRBV7-8 and TRBJ1-6, with 9 bases identical to TRBD1. The V gene end was trimmed by 0 bases and the J gene end by 7 bases; junction bases not matched to a gene: 4. The CDR3 has 16 amino acids. Germline V gene sequence: CDR1 SGHVS, CDR2 FQNEAQ. The chain's CDR3 is CASSLAQTGGNSPLHF. The CDR3 region has the DNA TGTGCCAGCAGCTTAGCGCAGACAGGGGGGAATTCACCCCTCCACTTT.

The chain joins TRBV19 to TRBJ1-4; D is uncertain. Germline CDR1 and CDR2: LNHDA and SQIVND (reference sequence). This CDR3 region has 14 residues. V lost 7 bases and J lost 8, with 17 bases in between. This chain's CDR3 is CASILTPGDEKLFF. The CDR3 nucleotides read TGTGCCAGTATCCTTACGCCGGGAGACGAAAAACTGTTTTTT.

The J gene is TRBJ2-3, the V gene TRBV5-4; D ambiguous. The CDR3 is made up of 13 amino acids. CDR1 is SGHNT, CDR2 YYREEE, per germline (reference sequence). V was pared by 4 bases and J by 0 bases, with 6 bases between. In DNA, the CDR3 is TGTGCCAGCAGCAATACTAGCACAGATACGCAGTATTTT. Protein sequence: CASSNTSTDTQYF.

This clone appeared a single time. The chain couples TRBV21-1 to TRBJ2-3; the tabulated D call, TRBD1, remains unverified against the DNA. TRBV21-1 is noted as a pseudogene. This CDR3 spans 15 amino acids. The CDR3: CASRFRDRGRDTQYF. CDR3 DNA: TGTGCCAGCAGATTCCGGGACAGGGGCAGGGATACGCAGTATTTT.

This chain uses TRBV6-4 with TRBJ2-2, with D maybe TRBD2 (6 bases). Trimming removed 6 bases at V and 5 bases at J, with 13 bases between. The CDR3 spans 14 residues. Germline-derived CDR1 and CDR2 are MRHNA and SNTAGT. In DNA, the CDR3 is TGTGCCAGCAGCAGGGACTTTGAAACCGGGGAGCTGTTTTTT. Its translation: CASSRDFETGELFF.

V gene TRBV27 combines with J gene TRBJ2-7, with TRBD2 identical over 8 bases. The trim removed 3 bases at V and 0 bases at J, leaving 1 base unmatched. Looked up from germline, CDR1 is MNHEY and CDR2 is SMNVEV (reference sequence). The CDR3 has 14 amino acids. The CDR3 region has the DNA TGTGCCAGCAGTTTTAGCGGGAACTCCTACGAGCAGTACTTC. Translation gives CASSFSGNSYEQYF.

This rearrangement joins TRBV29-1 to TRBJ1-1, with D possibly TRBD1 on 5 matching bases. Germline lookup yields CDR1 SQVTM and CDR2 ANQGSEA. The CDR3 sequence is 11 residues long. V lost 4 bases, J lost 6 bases, and 9 bases lay in between. The CDR3 spells CSVGRGSEAFF. The CDR3 coding sequence is TGCAGCGTTGGAAGGGGATCTGAAGCTTTCTTT. The full variable domain, completed using reference TRBV29-1 and TRBJ1-1, is SAVISQKPSRDICQRGTSLTIQCQVDSQVTMMFWYRQQPGQSLTLIATANQGSEATYESGFVIDKFPISRPNLTFSTLTVSNMSPEDSSIYLCSVGRGSEAFFGQGTRLTVV.

Only a few counts were recorded for this clone. The genes are TRBV20-1 and TRBJ2-7; 12 nucleotides match TRBD2. The CDR3 sequence is 11 residues long. The trim removed 5 bases at V and 7 bases at J, leaving 0 bases unmatched. Germline V gene lookup returns CDR1 DFQATT and CDR2 SNEGSKA (reference sequence). The CDR3 region has the DNA TGCAGTGCTGGACTAGCGGGGGAGCAGTACTTC. Its translation: CSAGLAGEQYF.

The chain employs TRBV29-1 and TRBJ2-1, with TRBD2 as a possible D gene (6 bases). CDR1 and CDR2 from the germline V gene are SQVTM and ANQGSEA. Trimming removed 6 bases from V and 6 bases from J, with 12 bases in between. The CDR3 runs to 12 residues. The CDR3 is CSVEGSLNEQFF. The CDR3 DNA follows: TGCAGCGTGGAGGGTAGCCTCAATGAGCAGTTCTTC.

A single count supports this clone. The genes are TRBV28 and TRBJ2-1; maybe TRBD1 (5 bases). Looked up from germline, CDR1 is MDHEN and CDR2 is SYDVKM. The CDR3 consists of 13 residues. Trimming took off 9 bases at V and 2 bases at J, with 11 bases between the two ends. The CDR3 sequence is CASQGSAYNEQFF. CDR3 DNA: TGTGCCAGTCAGGGTTCGGCCTACAATGAGCAGTTCTTC.

The rearrangement uses TRBV3-1 (or the pseudogene TRBV3-2) and TRBJ1-1; D gene uncertain. The CDR3 spans 10 residues. Per germline, CDR1 LGHDT and CDR2 YNNKEL (reference sequence). Trimming cost V 10 bases and J 3 bases, with 6 bases left between them. CDR3 nucleotide sequence: TGTGCCACCCAGGACACTGAAGCTTTCTTT. Protein product: CATQDTEAFF.

The rearrangement links TRBV9 to TRBJ1-2; D might be TRBD1 (5 bases). Trimming shortened V by 3 bases and J by 5 bases, and 8 bases separated the two germline ends. Germline values: CDR1 SGDLS, CDR2 YYNGEE. This CDR3 comprises 12 residues. This CDR3 reads CASSGDSYGYTF. The CDR3 DNA is TGTGCCAGCAGCGGTGACAGTTATGGCTACACCTTC.

J is TRBJ1-2 and V is TRBV6-2 or TRBV6-3; no reliable D call. Trimming pared 5 bases from V and 4 bases from J, leaving 14 bases between. CDR1 is MNHEY, CDR2 SVGEGT, per germline. This CDR3 is 14 amino acids long. DNA of the CDR3: TGTGCCAGCAGTCCCCTAAGACAAAGCTATGGCTACACCTTC. This gives the protein CASSPLRQSYGYTF.

This chain joins TRBV6-6 and TRBJ1-5, with D tentatively TRBD1 (6 bases). The germline V gene encodes CDR1 MNHNY and CDR2 SVGAGI (reference sequence). The CDR3 spans 14 residues. V was cut by 2 bases and J by 7 bases, with 12 bases left in between. The CDR3 reads CASSYGQLVQPQHF. The CDR3 DNA sequence: TGTGCCAGCAGTTACGGACAGCTCGTACAGCCCCAGCATTTT.

This chain connects TRBV19 to TRBJ2-1, with 11 bases fitting TRBD2. The CDR3 loop spans 16 amino acids. CDR1 is LNHDA, CDR2 SQIVND, per germline (reference sequence). Trimming at V came to 4 bases and at J to 9 bases, leaving 11 bases not matched to a gene. In DNA, the CDR3 is TGTGCCAGTAGTAAGACGGGACTAGCGGTTCTGGTTGAGCAGTTCTTC. Translating gives CASSKTGLAVLVEQFF.

This sequence joins TRBV4-2 and TRBJ2-7, with a weak D call TRBD2 (5 bases). CDR3 size: 13 residues. The germline V gene encodes CDR1 LGHNA and CDR2 YNFKEQ. V was clipped by 3 bases and J by 4 bases, with 10 bases between them. The CDR3 region is CASSQSTSYEQYF. The CDR3 nucleotides are TGTGCCAGCAGCCAGTCCACTAGTTACGAGCAGTACTTC.

The chain links TRBV7-2 to TRBJ2-6; tentative D call: TRBD1 (5 bases). CDR3 size: 16 residues. The V end was cut by 5 bases, the J end by 0 bases, with 11 bases between. The germline V gene encodes CDR1 SGHTA and CDR2 FQGNSA. Written as DNA, the CDR3 is TGTGCCAGCAGCCCCCAGGGTTACTCTGGGGCCAACGTCCTGACTTTC. Translating gives CASSPQGYSGANVLTF.